This T cell receptor beta chain was sequenced during a study of T cells after yellow fever vaccination. Study-wide context: Any fraction with a low cell number was prepared using SMART-Seq v4 Ultra Low Input.

Notes on the study in general: A weaker but faster secondary response was observed, peaking on day 5 versus 15. Abundant clonotypes from the bulk population could have been carried over as contaminants into FACS-sorted repertoires. Primary-vaccination clones mostly resurfaced post-booster (nearly 97% CD4, roughly 87% CD8).

The CDR3 totals 14 residues. Looked up from germline, CDR1 is KGHSH and CDR2 is LQKENI. V was shortened by 4 bases and J by 4 bases, with 13 bases between the two germline ends. One entry per CDR3 protein results from TCRdb running MiXCR on the 5' RACE reads. The table lists about 350,000 distinct CDR3 sequences, approximately 13% of them singletons. As regards this clonotype: The antigen is unknown.

This specimen was CD4+ T cells sorted from PBMCs, taken 15 days after the yellow fever booster vaccination. V usage is TRBV18 and J usage is TRBJ2-5; no definite D call. The receptor was derived from a man aged 18 to 30 who received the YFV17D yellow fever vaccine. This CDR3 is CASSLLQNRETQYF. The CDR3 DNA reads TGTGCCAGCTCACTCCTTCAGAACCGAGAGACCCAGTACTTC.